This T cell receptor beta chain was recorded in a study of early T cells in non-severe SARS-CoV-2 infection. Turning to the study itself: Sequencing input comprised bulk RNA from unsorted whole blood; chain pairing was not available. Findings and caveats of the study: Comparison of clonotypes with VDJdb favored anti-spike CD8 responses while missing private and CD4 specificities.

This clonotype was recorded at least ten times. Its antigen is still unknown. The CDR3 has 18 residues. Germline V gene data show CDR1 as MNHEY and CDR2 as SMNVEV (reference sequence). The trim removed 3 bases at V and 0 bases at J, leaving 8 bases unmatched. Unique molecular identifiers were affixed to single, distinct cDNA molecules. MiXCR, run by TCRdb on the 5' RACE reads, gives a single entry per CDR3 protein. Of about 80,000 distinct CDR3 sequences listed, less than 5.5% are singletons. The sequencing here drew on whole blood, taken at baseline. The source is an adult who was a healthcare worker with PCR-confirmed SARS-CoV-2 infection or an uninfected control (not recorded which). The chain has TRBV27 and TRBJ2-4; the match to TRBD1 covers 10 bases. CDR3 in amino acids: CASSFSQGQGIAKNIQYF. The CDR3 nucleotides read TGTGCCAGCAGTTTCTCGCAGGGACAGGGGATAGCCAAAAACATTCAGTACTTC.